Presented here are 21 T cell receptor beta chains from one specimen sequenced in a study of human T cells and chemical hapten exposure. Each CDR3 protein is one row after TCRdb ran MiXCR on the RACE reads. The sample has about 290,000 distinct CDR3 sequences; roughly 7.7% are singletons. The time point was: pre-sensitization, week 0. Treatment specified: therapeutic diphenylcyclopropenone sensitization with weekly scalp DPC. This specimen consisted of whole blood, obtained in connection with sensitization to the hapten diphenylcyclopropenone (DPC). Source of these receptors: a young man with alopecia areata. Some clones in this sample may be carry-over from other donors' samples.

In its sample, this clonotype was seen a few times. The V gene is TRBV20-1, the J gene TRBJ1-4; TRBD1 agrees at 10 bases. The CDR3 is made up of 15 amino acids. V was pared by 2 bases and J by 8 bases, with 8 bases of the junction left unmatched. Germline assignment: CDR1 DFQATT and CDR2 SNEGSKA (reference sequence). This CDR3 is CSARPPGQGKEKLFF. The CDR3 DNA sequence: TGCAGTGCTAGACCACCGGGACAGGGGAAGGAAAAACTGTTTTTT.

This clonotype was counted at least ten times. CDR3 sequence (DNA): TGTGCCAGCAGTCCCGGGACAGGTGGAAACACCATATATTTT. Translating gives CASSPGTGGNTIYF. This chain uses TRBV6-5 with TRBJ1-3, with 8 bases identical to TRBD1. The CDR3 is 14 amino acids. Germline CDR1 and CDR2: MNHEY and SVGAGI. V trimming: 5 bases; J trimming: 3 bases; junction bases outside the gene matches: 3.

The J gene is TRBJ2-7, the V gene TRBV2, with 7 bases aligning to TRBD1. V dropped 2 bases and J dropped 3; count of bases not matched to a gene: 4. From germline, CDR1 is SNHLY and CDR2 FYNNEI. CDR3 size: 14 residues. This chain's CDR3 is CASSEPQGVYEQYF. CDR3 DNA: TGTGCCAGCAGTGAACCCCAGGGGGTCTACGAGCAGTACTTC.

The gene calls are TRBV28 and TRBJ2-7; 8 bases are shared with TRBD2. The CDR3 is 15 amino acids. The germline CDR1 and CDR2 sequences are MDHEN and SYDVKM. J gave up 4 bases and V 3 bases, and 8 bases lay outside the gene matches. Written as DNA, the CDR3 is TGTGCCAGCAGTTTTAGACTAGCGAGGGATTACGAGCAGTACTTC. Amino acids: CASSFRLARDYEQYF. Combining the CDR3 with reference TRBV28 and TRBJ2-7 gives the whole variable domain DVKVTQSSRYLVKRTGEKVFLECVQDMDHENMFWYRQDPGLGLRLIYFSYDVKMKEKGDIPEGYSVSREKKERFSLILESASTNQTSMYLCASSFRLARDYEQYFGPGTRLTVT.

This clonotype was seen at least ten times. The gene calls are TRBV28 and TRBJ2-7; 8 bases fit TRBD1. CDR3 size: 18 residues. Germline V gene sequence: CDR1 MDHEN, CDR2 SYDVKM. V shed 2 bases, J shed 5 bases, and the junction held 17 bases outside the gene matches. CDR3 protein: CASSLKLALRQGTDEQYF. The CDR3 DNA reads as TGTGCCAGCAGTTTAAAACTTGCGTTGAGACAGGGGACCGACGAGCAGTACTTC.

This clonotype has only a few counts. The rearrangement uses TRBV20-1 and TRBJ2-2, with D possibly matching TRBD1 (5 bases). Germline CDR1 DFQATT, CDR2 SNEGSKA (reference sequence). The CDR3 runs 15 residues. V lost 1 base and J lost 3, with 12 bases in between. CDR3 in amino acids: CSARASRGYTGELFF. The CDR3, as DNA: TGCAGTGCTAGAGCCTCAAGGGGATACACCGGGGAGCTGTTTTTT.

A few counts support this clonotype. The CDR3 is CASSPTSYSYEQYF. In DNA form, the CDR3 reads TGTGCCAGCAGCCCAACCTCGTACTCCTACGAGCAGTACTTC. The chain joins TRBV7-6 to TRBJ2-7; no firm D call. CDR3 length: 14 residues. The germline CDR1 and CDR2 sequences are SGHVS and FNYEAQ. V shed 5 bases and J shed 0 bases, with 11 bases lying between them.

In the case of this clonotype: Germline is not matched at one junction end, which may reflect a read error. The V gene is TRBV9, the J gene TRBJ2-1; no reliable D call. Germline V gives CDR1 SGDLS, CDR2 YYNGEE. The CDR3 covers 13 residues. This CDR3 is CSSSVEGFGEQFF. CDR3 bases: TGTTCCAGCAGCGTAGAAGGATTTGGTGAGCAGTTCTTC.

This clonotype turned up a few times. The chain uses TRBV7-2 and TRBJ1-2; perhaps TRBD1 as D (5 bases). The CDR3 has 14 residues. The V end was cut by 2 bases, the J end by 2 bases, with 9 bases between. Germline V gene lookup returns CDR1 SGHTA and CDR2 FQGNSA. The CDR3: CASSLTPGNYGYTF. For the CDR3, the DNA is TGTGCCAGCAGCTTAACGCCAGGGAACTATGGCTACACCTTC.

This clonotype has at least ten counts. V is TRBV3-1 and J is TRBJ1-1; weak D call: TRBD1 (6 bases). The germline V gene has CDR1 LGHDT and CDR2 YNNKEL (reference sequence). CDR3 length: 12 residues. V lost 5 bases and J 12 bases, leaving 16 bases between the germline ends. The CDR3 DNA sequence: TGTGCCAGCAGCTCAAGGGGGGTAGCGTCTTTCTTT. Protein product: CASSSRGVASFF.

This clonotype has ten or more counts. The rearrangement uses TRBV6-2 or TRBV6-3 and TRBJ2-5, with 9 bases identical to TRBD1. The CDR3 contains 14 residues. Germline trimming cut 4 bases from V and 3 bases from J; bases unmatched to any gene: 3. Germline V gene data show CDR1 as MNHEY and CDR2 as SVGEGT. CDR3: CASSWRDREETQYF. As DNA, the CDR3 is TGTGCCAGCAGTTGGCGGGACAGGGAAGAGACCCAGTACTTC.

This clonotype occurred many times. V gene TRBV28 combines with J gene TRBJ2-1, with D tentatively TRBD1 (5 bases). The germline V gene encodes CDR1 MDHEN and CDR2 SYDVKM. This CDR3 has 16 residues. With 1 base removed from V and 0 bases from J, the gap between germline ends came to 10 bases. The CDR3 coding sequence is TGTGCCAGCAGTTTATCTGGGGCGAGCTCCTACAATGAGCAGTTCTTC. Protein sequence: CASSLSGASSYNEQFF.

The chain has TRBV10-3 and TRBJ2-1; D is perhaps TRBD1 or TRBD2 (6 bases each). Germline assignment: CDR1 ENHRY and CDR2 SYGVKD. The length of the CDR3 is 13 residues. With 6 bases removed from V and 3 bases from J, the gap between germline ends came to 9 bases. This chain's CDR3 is CAIRGGLYNEQFF. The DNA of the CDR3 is TGTGCCATCAGGGGGGGCCTCTACAATGAGCAGTTCTTC.

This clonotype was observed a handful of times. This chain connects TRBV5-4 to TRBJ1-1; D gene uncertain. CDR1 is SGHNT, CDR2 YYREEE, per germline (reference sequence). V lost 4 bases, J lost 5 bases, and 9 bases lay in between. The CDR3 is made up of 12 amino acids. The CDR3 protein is CASSREETEAFF. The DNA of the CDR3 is TGTGCCAGCAGCCGGGAGGAGACTGAAGCTTTCTTT.

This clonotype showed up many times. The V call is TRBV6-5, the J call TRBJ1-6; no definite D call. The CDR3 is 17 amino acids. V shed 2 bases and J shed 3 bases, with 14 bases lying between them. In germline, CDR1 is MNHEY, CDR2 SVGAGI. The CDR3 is CASSYPPRRNYNSPLHF. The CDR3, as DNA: TGTGCCAGCAGTTACCCCCCCAGACGGAACTATAATTCACCCCTCCACTTT.

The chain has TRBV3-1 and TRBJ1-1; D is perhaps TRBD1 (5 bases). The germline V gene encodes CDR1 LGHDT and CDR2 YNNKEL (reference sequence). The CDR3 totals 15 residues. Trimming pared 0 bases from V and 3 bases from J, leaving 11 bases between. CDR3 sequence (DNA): TGTGCCAGCAGCCAAGAGGGAGGGGCCGACACTGAAGCTTTCTTT. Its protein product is CASSQEGGADTEAFF.

CDR3 sequence (DNA): TGCGCCAGCAGCTTGCGGGGGGGCCGCGACGAGCAGTACTTC. Translated: CASSLRGGRDEQYF. The rearrangement uses TRBV5-1 and TRBJ2-7, with 8 bases that match TRBD2. The CDR3 loop spans 14 amino acids. The germline V gene has CDR1 SGHRS and CDR2 YFSETQ. V shed 1 base, J shed 5 bases, and the junction held 5 bases outside the gene matches.

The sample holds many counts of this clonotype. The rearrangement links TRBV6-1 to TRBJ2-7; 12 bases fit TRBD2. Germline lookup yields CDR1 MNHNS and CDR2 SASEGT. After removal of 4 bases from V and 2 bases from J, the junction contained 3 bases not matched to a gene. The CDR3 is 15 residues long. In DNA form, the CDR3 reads TGTGCCAGCAGTGCCCTAGCGGGGGGGGCCTACGAGCAGTACGTC. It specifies CASSALAGGAYEQYV.

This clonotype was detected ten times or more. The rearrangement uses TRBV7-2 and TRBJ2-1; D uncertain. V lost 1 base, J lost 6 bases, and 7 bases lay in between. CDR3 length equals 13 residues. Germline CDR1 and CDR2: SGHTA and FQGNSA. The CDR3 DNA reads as TGTGCCAGCAGCTTAGGACTCACCAATGAGCAGTTCTTC. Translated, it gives CASSLGLTNEQFF.

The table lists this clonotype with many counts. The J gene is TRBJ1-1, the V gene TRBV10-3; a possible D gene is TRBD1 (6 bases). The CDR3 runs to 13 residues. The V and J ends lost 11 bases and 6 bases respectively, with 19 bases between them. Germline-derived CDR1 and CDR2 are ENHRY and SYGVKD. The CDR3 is CAASQGRDAEAFF. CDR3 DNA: TGTGCCGCCTCACAGGGCAGGGACGCTGAAGCTTTCTTT.

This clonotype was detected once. This chain's CDR3 is CASSLDLPGQPQHF. The CDR3 DNA is TGTGCCAGCAGCTTAGATCTTCCGGGCCAGCCCCAGCATTTT. The chain couples TRBV11-2 to TRBJ1-5; D ambiguous. Between the trimmed V and J ends, which lost 0 bases and 7 bases, there was a span of 10 bases. The CDR3 consists of 14 residues. CDR1 is SGHAT and CDR2 is FQNNGV in the germline V gene.